Listed below are T cell receptor beta chains from one sample, sequenced in a study of Ad26.COV2.S vaccination and SARS-CoV-2 variants. Method: immunoSEQ multiplex PCR; TCRdb's copy keeps in-frame clones and lacks some. The sample includes tens of thousands of clones, approximately 80% seen only once; the top ten take approximately 44%. The specimen was peripheral blood, collected after recovery from COVID-19. Receptors originate from a human donor who had recovered from COVID-19. CDR3s include the opening cysteine and the closing phenylalanine or tryptophan. The size field is filled for only some rows; it gives once, few, many or a size class.

clone size: .; V gene: TRBV27; CDR3 protein: CASSPLERDTQYF
clone size: few; V gene: TRBV10-1; CDR3 protein: CASSERLGDTEAFF
clone size: .; V gene: TRBV11-2; CDR3 protein: CASSTGTSLYEQFF
clone size: .; V gene: TRBV5-6; CDR3 protein: CASSLPGHQSSGANVLTF
clone size: .; V gene: TRBV3-1/TRBV3-2; CDR3 protein: CASSPIAGASSGMQYF
clone size: .; V gene: TRBV18; CDR3 protein: CASSPPGQAYQPQHF
clone size: .; V gene: TRBV3-1/TRBV3-2; CDR3 protein: CASSDSGRINYEQYF
clone size: once; V gene: TRBV30; CDR3 protein: CARETGNYGYTF
clone size: .; V gene: TRBV15; CDR3 protein: CATRRTGGNEKLFF
clone size: few; V gene: TRBV2; CDR3 protein: CASSGFVMNTEAFF
clone size: once; V gene: TRBV6-4; CDR3 protein: CASSGGGRIETQYF
clone size: .; V gene: TRBV12-3/TRBV12-4; CDR3 protein: CASSLEGYTQYF
clone size: .; V gene: TRBV5-4; CDR3 protein: CASRQGEGTEAFF
clone size: .; V gene: TRBV4-2; CDR3 protein: CASSQEVLAGAEGSYNEQFF
clone size: .; V gene: TRBV9; CDR3 protein: CASSVAGGPNEQFF
clone size: .; V gene: TRBV6-4; CDR3 protein: CASRETPLGDTQYF
clone size: .; V gene: TRBV10-1; CDR3 protein: CASSRGPAGGPVTQYF
clone size: .; V gene: TRBV15; CDR3 protein: CATSRDLIRQETQYF
clone size: .; V gene: TRBV6-4; CDR3 protein: CASSLLAGAYNEQFF
clone size: once; V gene: TRBV4-2; CDR3 protein: CASSQDLAENTEAFF
clone size: .; V gene: TRBV5-1; CDR3 protein: CASSLTQPGSTGELFF
clone size: .; V gene: TRBV27; CDR3 protein: CASSSRAETQYF
clone size: .; V gene: TRBV7-9; CDR3 protein: CASSPQESGYTF
clone size: .; V gene: TRBV19; CDR3 protein: CASSISGDGSYGYTF